Here is one T cell receptor beta chain with its context. Antigen: not known. The CDR3 runs to 12 residues. Germline V lookup: CDR1 MNHEY, CDR2 SVGAGI. J gave up 7 bases and V 10 bases, and 7 bases lay outside the gene matches. This sample was included in a study of shared clonotypes between healthy human individuals. Study-level background: Plates per donor: three CD4 naive, three CD4 memory, two CD8 naive, one CD8 memory. Overall study findings and caveats: Approximately 5.3% was the fraction of naive CD4 clonotypes found shared across a few donors. Rarefaction showed sorted-subset sequencing was incomplete despite large depth.

Method: immunoSEQ multiplex PCR; TCRdb's copy keeps in-frame clones and lacks some. The sample gives under 550,000 clones, about 95% of which show up once; 0.06% is in the top ten. There were only Caucasian adults among the donors, and all lived in Nashville, Tennessee. The source of this sequence is a woman aged 30 to 39 in good health. The chain combines TRBV6-5 with TRBJ1-3; TRBD1 matches at 7 bases. The source material was naive CD4+ T cells sorted from blood. Subset here: CD45RA+ positively selected. The chain's CDR3 is CATQGSGNTIYF. Here the CDR3 DNA reads TGTGCCACACAGGGGTCCGGGAACACCATATATTTT.